These T cell receptor beta chains were read from a single sample in a study of shared clonotypes between healthy human individuals. Assay: immunoSEQ multiplex PCR; the TCRdb copy retains only in-frame clones and omits some. The data show about 650,000 clones, with nearly 97% seen just once and 0.11% held by the top ten. The sequencing input was naive CD8+ T cells sorted from blood. The receptors were sampled from a woman in her thirties in good health. Both conserved end residues are trimmed from each CDR3. Each record gives: V gene, J gene, D gene, CDR3 protein. A D gene is named only where the DNA matches it firmly.

TRBV27	TRBJ1-3	NA	ASSGFGNTIY
TRBV7-3	TRBJ2-2	TRBD1	ASRDDRVATGELF
TRBV5-6	TRBJ2-5	NA	ASSLLAKQETQY
TRBV28	TRBJ2-1	NA	ASSSGREDTYNEQF
TRBV6-5	TRBJ1-4	NA	ASRADNYEKLF
TRBV7-9	TRBJ2-3	NA	ASRDFGRTDTQY
TRBV5-6	TRBJ1-5	NA	ASSLGQNNQPQH
TRBV15	TRBJ2-3	NA	ATSGSYDIIGTDTQY
TRBV27	TRBJ2-1	NA	ASSLGLYNEQF
TRBV6-6	TRBJ1-2	NA	ASSTLTGPYGYT
TRBV13	TRBJ1-4	NA	ASSSGREGEELF
TRBV6-5	TRBJ2-3	NA	ASSYASSTDTQY
TRBV9	TRBJ1-2	NA	ASSEGGLAGYGYT
TRBV5-4	TRBJ2-7	TRBD2	ASSLGLAGYISGEQY
TRBV7-6	TRBJ2-2	TRBD2	ASRRGLAGKNTGELF
TRBV5-1	TRBJ1-5	TRBD1	ARTGGILNSNQPQH
TRBV27	TRBJ2-1	TRBD1	ASSLGQESLTDEQF
TRBV4-1	TRBJ2-1	TRBD2	ASSQVKWTSPPGSYNEQF
TRBV27	TRBJ1-1	TRBD1	ASIGRDRRAF
TRBV19	TRBJ1-1	NA	ASSTALGGRGDTEAF
TRBV10-1	TRBJ1-1	NA	ASSDPGAEAF
TRBV9	TRBJ1-5	NA	ASSGRASNQPQH